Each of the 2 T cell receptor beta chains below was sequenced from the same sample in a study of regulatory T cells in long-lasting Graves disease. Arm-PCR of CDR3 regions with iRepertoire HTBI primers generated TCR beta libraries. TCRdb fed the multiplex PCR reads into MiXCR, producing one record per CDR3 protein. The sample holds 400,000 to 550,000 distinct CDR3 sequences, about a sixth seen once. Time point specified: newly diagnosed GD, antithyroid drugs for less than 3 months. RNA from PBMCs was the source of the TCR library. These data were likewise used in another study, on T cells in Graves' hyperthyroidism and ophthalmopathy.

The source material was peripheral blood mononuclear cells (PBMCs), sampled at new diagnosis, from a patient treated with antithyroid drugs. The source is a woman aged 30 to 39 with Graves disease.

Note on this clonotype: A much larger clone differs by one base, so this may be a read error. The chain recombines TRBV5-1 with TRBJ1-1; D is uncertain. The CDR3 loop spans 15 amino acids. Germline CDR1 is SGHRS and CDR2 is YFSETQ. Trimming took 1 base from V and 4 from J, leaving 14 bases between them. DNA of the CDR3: TGCGCCAGCAGCTTGTATAGGGAGCCGAGCACTGAAGCTTTCTTT. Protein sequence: CASSLYREPSTEAFF. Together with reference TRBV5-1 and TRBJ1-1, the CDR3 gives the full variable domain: KAGVTQTPRYLIKTRGQQVTLSCSPISGHRSVSWYQQTPGQGLQFLFEYFSETQRNKGNFPGRFSGRQFSNSRSEMNVSTLELGDSALYLCASSLYREPSTEAFFGQGTRLTVV.

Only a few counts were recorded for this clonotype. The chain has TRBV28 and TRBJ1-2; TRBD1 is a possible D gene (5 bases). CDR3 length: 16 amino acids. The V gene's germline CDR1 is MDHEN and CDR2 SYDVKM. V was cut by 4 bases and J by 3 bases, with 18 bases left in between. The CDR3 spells CASSSLQGERYYGYTF. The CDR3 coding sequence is TGTGCCAGCAGTTCCCTCCAGGGCGAACGCTACTATGGCTACACCTTC.